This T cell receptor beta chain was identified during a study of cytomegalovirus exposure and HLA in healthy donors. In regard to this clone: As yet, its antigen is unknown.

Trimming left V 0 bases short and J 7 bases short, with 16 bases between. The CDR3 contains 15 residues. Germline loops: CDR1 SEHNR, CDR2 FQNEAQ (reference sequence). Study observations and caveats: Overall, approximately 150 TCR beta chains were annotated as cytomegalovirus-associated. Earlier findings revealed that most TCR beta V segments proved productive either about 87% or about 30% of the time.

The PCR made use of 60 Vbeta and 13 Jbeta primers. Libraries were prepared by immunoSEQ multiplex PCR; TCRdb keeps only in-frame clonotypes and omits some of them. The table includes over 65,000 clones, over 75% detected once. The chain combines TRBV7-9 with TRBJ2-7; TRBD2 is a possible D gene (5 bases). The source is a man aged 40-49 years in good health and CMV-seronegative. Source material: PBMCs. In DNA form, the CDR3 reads TGTGCCAGCAGCTTAGCTCGAGGTGGGCCGGGGGAGCAGTACTTC. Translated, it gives CASSLARGGPGEQYF.